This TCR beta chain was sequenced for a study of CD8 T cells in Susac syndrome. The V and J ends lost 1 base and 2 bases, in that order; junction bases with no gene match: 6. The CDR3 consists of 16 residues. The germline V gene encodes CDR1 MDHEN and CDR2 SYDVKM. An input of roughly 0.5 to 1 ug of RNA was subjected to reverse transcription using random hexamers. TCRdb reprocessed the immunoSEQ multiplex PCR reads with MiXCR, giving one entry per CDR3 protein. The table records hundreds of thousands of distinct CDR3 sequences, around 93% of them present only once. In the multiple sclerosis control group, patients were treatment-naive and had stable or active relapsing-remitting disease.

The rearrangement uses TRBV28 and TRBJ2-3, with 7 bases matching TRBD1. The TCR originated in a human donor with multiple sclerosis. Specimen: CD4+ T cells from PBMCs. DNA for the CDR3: TGTGCCAGCAGTTTATTGGGGACAGATTTCACAGATACGCAGTATTTT. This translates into CASSLLGTDFTDTQYF.